This T cell receptor beta chain derives from a study of CD8 T cells in Susac syndrome. Study overall: There were about six sequenced Susac syndrome patients with active disease and 8 or 9 in remission.

Germline V CDR1 and CDR2: LGHDT, YNNKEL (reference sequence). The V and J ends lost 4 bases and 3 bases respectively, with 9 bases between them. The CDR3 is 13 amino acids. With random hexamers, roughly 0.5 to 1 ug RNA was reverse transcribed. MiXCR, applied by TCRdb to the immunoSEQ multiplex PCR reads, yields one record per CDR3 protein. The sample records approximately 210,000 distinct CDR3 sequences, approximately 94% being singletons. The receptor's source is a human donor with Susac syndrome. The rearrangement joins TRBV3-1 to TRBJ1-1; unclear D gene. Sequencing was done on a sample of CD4+ T cells from PBMCs. The CDR3 sequence: CASSRLGDTEAFF. DNA of the CDR3: TGTGCCAGCAGCCGTCTTGGCGACACTGAAGCTTTCTTT.